This entry lists 20 T cell receptor beta chains sequenced from one sample in a study of blood T cell repertoires in COVID-19. Libraries were prepared by immunoSEQ multiplex PCR; TCRdb keeps only in-frame clonotypes and omits some of them. The table has under 85,000 clones, around 85% seen once; the top ten hold 12%. The sequencing sample was made of peripheral blood. These TCRs come from a human donor in a cohort sampled during active COVID-19.

The chain couples TRBV30 to TRBJ1-2; the D is unclear. The CDR3 extends over 18 amino acids. Trimming cost V 8 bases and J 0 bases, with 28 bases left between them. Germline-derived CDR1 and CDR2 are GTSNPN and SVGIG (reference sequence). CDR3 region: CAGDNHGLHDETNYGYTF. CDR3 in DNA: TGTGCCGGAGATAATCATGGGTTACACGACGAGACTAACTATGGCTACACCTTC.

This clone occurred a few times. As DNA, the CDR3 is TGTGCCAGCAGCTTACCTAATCAGCCCCAGCATTTT. This codes for CASSLPNQPQHF. The gene calls are TRBV7-9 and TRBJ1-5, with D hard to call. The V gene's germline CDR1 is SEHNR and CDR2 FQNEAQ (reference sequence). V was clipped by 2 bases and J by 4 bases, with 3 bases between them. The CDR3 consists of 12 residues.

The gene calls are TRBV7-6 and TRBJ2-1; TRBD2 aligns across 13 bases. CDR1 and CDR2 (germline): SGHVS, FNYEAQ. Trimming removed 5 bases from V and 0 bases from J; junction bases left unmatched: 13. The CDR3 loop spans 20 amino acids. DNA for the CDR3: TGTGCCAGCAGCCCAAGAACTAGCGGGGGGGCCATGAGCTCCTACAATGAGCAGTTCTTC. Amino acid sequence: CASSPRTSGGAMSSYNEQFF.

The chain combines TRBV5-6 with TRBJ1-2; D gene uncertain. V lost 0 bases, J lost 3 bases, and 9 bases lay in between. Per the germline V gene, CDR1 is SGHDT and CDR2 is YYEEEE. This CDR3 has 14 residues. The chain's CDR3 is CASSLVRSHYGYTF. CDR3 DNA sequence: TGTGCCAGCAGCTTGGTGAGGTCCCACTATGGCTACACCTTC.

The CDR3, as DNA: TGTGCCAGCAGCTTGGACACCACCACTGAAGCTTTCTTT. Protein sequence: CASSLDTTTEAFF. The chain has TRBV5-4 and TRBJ1-1; no clear D. In germline, CDR1 is SGHNT, CDR2 YYREEE (reference sequence). The CDR3 extends over 13 amino acids. V was cut by 0 bases and J by 4 bases, with 7 bases left in between.

The V gene is TRBV5-1, the J gene TRBJ1-1, with unresolved D. The CDR3 runs to 13 residues. Trimming left V 1 base short and J 4 bases short, with 8 bases between. CDR1 and CDR2 from the germline V gene are SGHRS and YFSETQ. CDR3 in amino acids: CASSLSASTEAFF. The CDR3 bases are TGCGCCAGCAGCTTGAGCGCCAGCACTGAAGCTTTCTTT.

The chain links TRBV3-1 (or the pseudogene TRBV3-2) to TRBJ2-1, with TRBD2 identical over 9 bases. CDR3 size: 15 residues. V dropped 4 bases and J dropped 4; count of bases not matched to a gene: 5. CDR1 and CDR2 (germline): LGHDT, YNNKEL (reference sequence). The CDR3 spells CASSPRGGGYNEQFF. DNA for the CDR3: TGTGCCAGCAGCCCGCGGGGGGGCGGGTACAATGAGCAGTTCTTC.

The rearrangement joins TRBV18 to TRBJ2-7, with 11 bases lining up with TRBD2. The CDR3 is 18 amino acids. With 1 base clipped from V and 7 bases from J, the junction kept 15 bases outside the gene matches. Germline V lookup: CDR1 KGHSH, CDR2 LQKENI. The CDR3 coding sequence is TGTGCCAGCTCACCACGGCTAGCGGGGGGAGATTCCCCCCTGGAGCAGTACTTC. It translates to CASSPRLAGGDSPLEQYF.

V is TRBV21-1 and J is TRBJ1-5; the table names TRBD1, a call not compared with the DNA. TRBV21-1 is listed as a pseudogene. This CDR3 comprises 19 residues. The CDR3 coding sequence is TGTGCCAGCAGCTCCCCAAGCAGGCAAAGCTATTATAGCAATCAGCCCCAGCATTTT. This translates into CASSSPSRQSYYSNQPQHF.

This chain uses TRBV6-5 with TRBJ1-2; 7 positions match TRBD1. V dropped 5 bases and J dropped 8; count of bases not matched to a gene: 14. The germline CDR1 and CDR2 sequences are MNHEY and SVGAGI. The length of the CDR3 is 15 residues. In DNA form, the CDR3 reads TGTGCCAGCAGTCGTAATAGGGGGCTTTTTCTAGGCTACACCTTC. It yields the protein CASSRNRGLFLGYTF.

The gene calls are TRBV7-2 and TRBJ2-5, with TRBD1 matching 7 bases. The CDR3 covers 15 residues. Germline assignment: CDR1 SGHTA and CDR2 FQGNSA. The V gene end was trimmed by 4 bases and the J gene end by 2 bases; junction bases not matched to a gene: 7. The CDR3, as DNA: TGTGCCAGCAGCTACCTTGGGGACAGACAAGAGACCCAGTACTTC. Protein product: CASSYLGDRQETQYF. The complete variable domain, with remaining parts taken from reference TRBV7-2 and TRBJ2-5, reads GAGVSQSPSNKVTEKGKDVELRCDPISGHTALYWYRQSLGQGLEFLIYFQGNSAPDKSGLPSDRFSAERTGGSVSTLTIQRTQQEDSAVYLCASSYLGDRQETQYFGPGTRLLVL.

The chain recombines TRBV18 with TRBJ2-7; 9 positions agree with TRBD2. Trimming at V came to 0 bases and at J to 1 base, leaving 1 base not matched to a gene. This CDR3 is 15 amino acids long. Germline-derived CDR1 and CDR2 are KGHSH and LQKENI. For the CDR3, the DNA is TGTGCCAGCTCACCACCTAGCGGGGGATCCTACGAGCAGTACTTC. Translated, it gives CASSPPSGGSYEQYF.

In its sample, this clone was seen a few times. The chain employs TRBV4-3 and TRBJ1-6; 9 nucleotides line up with TRBD1. Germline values: CDR1 LGHNA, CDR2 YSLEER. Losses at the gene ends were 0 bases for V and 10 bases for J; bases not matched to a gene: 7. The CDR3 extends over 16 amino acids. The CDR3: CASSQEGGQGQSPLHF. CDR3 coding DNA: TGCGCCAGCAGCCAAGAGGGTGGACAGGGGCAATCACCCCTCCACTTT.

The chain is built from TRBV11-3 and TRBJ2-3; the match to TRBD1 covers 8 bases. V lost 2 bases, J lost 1 base, and 5 bases stayed unmatched. This CDR3 is 16 amino acids long. Germline V CDR1 and CDR2: SGHNT, YENEEA. CDR3 nucleotide sequence: TGTGCCAGCAGCTTAAGAGGACAGGGTGGCACAGATACGCAGTATTTT. It specifies CASSLRGQGGTDTQYF. Full variable domain (missing parts from reference TRBV11-3 and TRBJ2-3): EAGVVQSPRYKIIEKKQPVAFWCNPISGHNTLYWYLQNLGQGPELLIRYENEEAVDDSQLPKDRFSAERLKGVDSTLKIQPAELGDSAVYLCASSLRGQGGTDTQYFGPGTRLTVL.

The chain couples TRBV30 to TRBJ1-5, with D possibly matching TRBD1 (6 bases). V dropped 0 bases and J dropped 5 bases, with 11 bases sitting between them. Germline CDR1 and CDR2: GTSNPN and SVGIG (reference sequence). This CDR3 is built from 14 residues. The CDR3 sequence: CAWSVRTADQPQHF. DNA of the CDR3: TGTGCCTGGAGTGTAAGGACAGCGGATCAGCCCCAGCATTTT.

The V gene is TRBV25-1, the J gene TRBJ1-2; no definite D call. This CDR3 spans 12 amino acids. V lost 5 bases and J 5 bases, leaving 9 bases between the germline ends. Germline values: CDR1 MGHDK, CDR2 SYGVNS. This CDR3 reads CASSSLVYGYTF. The CDR3 coding sequence is TGTGCCAGCAGTTCCCTAGTGTATGGCTACACCTTC.

This clone was counted between two and nine times. This chain links TRBV7-2 with TRBJ1-2; no definite D call. Trimming removed 1 base from V and 5 bases from J, with 14 bases in between. This CDR3 contains 15 residues. Germline V gene sequence: CDR1 SGHTA, CDR2 FQGNSA. Here the CDR3 reads CASSLVSAGSYGYTF. For the CDR3, the DNA is TGTGCCAGCAGCTTAGTCTCCGCCGGTTCTTATGGCTACACCTTC.

This clone was detected once. The chain couples TRBV7-9 to TRBJ1-2; 7 nucleotides match TRBD1. The V gene end was trimmed by 5 bases and the J gene end by 4 bases; junction bases not matched to a gene: 7. The germline CDR1 and CDR2 sequences are SEHNR and FQNEAQ (reference sequence). This CDR3 is 14 amino acids long. The CDR3: CASSPDRTGYGYTF. DNA of the CDR3: TGTGCCAGCAGCCCGGATCGGACAGGCTATGGCTACACCTTC.

This chain connects TRBV5-1 to TRBJ2-3, with TRBD2 matching over 8 bases. The CDR3 covers 14 residues. The trim removed 6 bases at V and 6 bases at J, leaving 9 bases unmatched. Looked up from germline, CDR1 is SGHRS and CDR2 is YFSETQ. CDR3 DNA sequence: TGCGCCAGCAATGAAGGCGGGGGGCGGGATACGCAGTATTTT. It translates to CASNEGGGRDTQYF.

The chain employs TRBV5-4 and TRBJ1-6; D is unresolved. V was cut by 5 bases and J by 8 bases, with 14 bases left in between. CDR3 length equals 14 residues. Germline V gives CDR1 SGHNT, CDR2 YYREEE (reference sequence). CDR3 sequence reads: CASRSGSTDSPLHF. The CDR3 region has the DNA TGTGCCAGCAGATCCGGGTCAACCGATTCACCCCTCCACTTT.